The 29 T cell receptor beta chains in this list originate from one sample, sequenced in a study of glioma-infiltrating T cells after dendritic cell vaccination. Using immunoSEQ multiplex PCR, the repertoire was profiled, and TCRdb retains in-frame clones only, with some absent. Of 75,000 to 100,000 clones detected, 70% to 80% appear once; the ten largest clones hold approximately 5.9%. The sample here was blood, taken before dendritic cell vaccination. The source of these receptors is a human donor with glioblastoma.

The chain joins TRBV9 to TRBJ2-1; D unresolved. Germline CDR1 is SGDLS and CDR2 is YYNGEE. CDR3 length equals 16 residues. Trimming removed 0 bases from V and 5 bases from J, with 15 bases in between. The CDR3 DNA is TGTGCCAGCAGCGTAGCCCCGATAGTGTTAGACAATGAGCAGTTCTTC. Residues: CASSVAPIVLDNEQFF.

V and J are TRBV5-1 and TRBJ2-3; 11 bases fit TRBD2. Trimming took 4 bases from V and 4 from J; bases not matched to a gene: 8. The CDR3 is made up of 16 amino acids. Germline CDR1 SGHRS, CDR2 YFSETQ. Here the CDR3 DNA reads TGCGCCAGCAGCCCCCGACTAGCGGGGTTGGCAGATACGCAGTATTTT. Translation: CASSPRLAGLADTQYF. Drawing the rest from reference TRBV5-1 and TRBJ2-3, the complete variable domain is KAGVTQTPRYLIKTRGQQVTLSCSPISGHRSVSWYQQTPGQGLQFLFEYFSETQRNKGNFPGRFSGRQFSNSRSEMNVSTLELGDSALYLCASSPRLAGLADTQYFGPGTRLTVL.

This chain links TRBV6-1 with TRBJ2-1, with TRBD2 matching 8 bases. Germline CDR1 MNHNS, CDR2 SASEGT. Losses at the gene ends were 2 bases for V and 0 bases for J; bases not matched to a gene: 3. This CDR3 region has 16 residues. CDR3 loop: CASSEFAGGSYNEQFF. The CDR3 coding sequence is TGTGCCAGCAGTGAATTTGCGGGGGGCTCCTACAATGAGCAGTTCTTC.

V usage is TRBV28 and J usage is TRBJ2-7, with a possible D match to TRBD2 (5 bases). With 8 bases removed from V and 6 bases from J, the gap between germline ends came to 23 bases. The CDR3 covers 15 residues. The V gene's germline CDR1 is MDHEN and CDR2 SYDVKM. The CDR3, as DNA: TGTGCCAGCGTTCCAGGAGGAACTCCTACGTCCGAGCAGTACTTC. This encodes CASVPGGTPTSEQYF.

The J gene is TRBJ1-6, the V gene TRBV6-1, with TRBD1 matching 10 bases. Germline V gene sequence: CDR1 MNHNS, CDR2 SASEGT. The CDR3 length is 13 residues. Unmatched junction bases numbered 1, after V lost 6 bases and J lost 8 bases. The CDR3 nucleotides are TGTGCCAGCAGCGGACAGGGGGATTCACCCCTCCACTTT. This codes for CASSGQGDSPLHF.

The V and J genes are TRBV28 and TRBJ2-3, with TRBD2 matching 12 bases. CDR1 and CDR2 from the germline V gene are MDHEN and SYDVKM. This CDR3 has 18 residues. J was trimmed by 0 bases and V by 5 bases; bases with no gene match: 9. In DNA form, the CDR3 reads TGTGCCAGCAGTGCACCGGGACTAGCGGGCGGTAGCACAGATACGCAGTATTTT. This codes for CASSAPGLAGGSTDTQYF.

The rearrangement links TRBV18 to TRBJ2-5; TRBD2 might be the D (6 bases). Deletions cut 0 bases from V and 5 bases from J, with 7 bases between. CDR3 length: 13 residues. The germline gives CDR1 KGHSH, CDR2 LQKENI. CDR3 DNA: TGTGCCAGCTCACCACCGGGACTGGAGACCCAGTACTTC. Amino acid sequence: CASSPPGLETQYF.

This clone was counted a few times. Here the CDR3 reads CASSEDRVTEAFF. CDR3 DNA: TGTGCCAGCTCAGAAGACAGGGTGACTGAAGCTTTCTTT. This chain connects TRBV18 to TRBJ1-1, with TRBD1 identical over 7 bases. From germline, CDR1 is KGHSH and CDR2 LQKENI. V was pared by 5 bases and J by 5 bases, with 5 bases of the junction left unmatched. The CDR3 covers 13 residues.

V and J are TRBV2 and TRBJ1-5, with TRBD1 matching over 7 bases. The CDR3 spans 14 residues. J gave up 3 bases and V 6 bases, and 5 bases lay outside the gene matches. The V gene's germline CDR1 is SNHLY and CDR2 FYNNEI. This CDR3 reads CASSYGQDNQPQHF. In DNA form, the CDR3 reads TGTGCCAGCAGCTACGGACAGGACAATCAGCCCCAGCATTTT.

This clone was recorded only once. At the DNA level, this CDR3 is encoded by other sequences in the same sample as well. The gene calls are TRBV18 and TRBJ2-7; unclear D gene. Germline CDR1 KGHSH, CDR2 LQKENI. Between the trimmed V and J ends, which lost 3 bases and 2 bases, there was a span of 8 bases. The CDR3 length is 13 residues. The DNA of the CDR3 is TGTGCCAGCTCACCCTCCCTTGCCTACGAGCAGTACTTC. Amino acid sequence: CASSPSLAYEQYF.

V and J are TRBV7-3 and TRBJ2-1, with 9 bases lining up with TRBD2. CDR3 length equals 13 residues. Per germline, CDR1 SGHTA and CDR2 FQGTGA. The V segment lost 5 bases and the J segment 10 bases; nucleotides outside the gene matches: 6. This CDR3 is CASSLSGSREQFF. CDR3 nucleotide sequence: TGTGCCAGCAGCCTTAGCGGGAGTCGAGAGCAGTTCTTC.

The chain joins TRBV10-3 to TRBJ2-7, with 9 bases matching TRBD1. The CDR3 has 15 amino acids. From germline, CDR1 is ENHRY and CDR2 SYGVKD. The ends lost 2 bases at V and 2 bases at J; junction bases unmatched: 4. As DNA, the CDR3 is TGTGCCATCAGTGAGGGACAGGGGACCCCCTACGAGCAGTACTTC. Translated, it gives CAISEGQGTPYEQYF.

This clone was seen only a few times. The V call is TRBV5-1, the J call TRBJ2-3; D unclear. Trimming took off 0 bases at V and 0 bases at J, with 5 bases between the two ends. From germline, CDR1 is SGHRS and CDR2 YFSETQ. This CDR3 spans 14 amino acids. The CDR3 DNA reads as TGCGCCAGCAGCTTGGCGTTTAGCACAGATACGCAGTATTTT. The encoded protein is CASSLAFSTDTQYF. Complete variable domain (other parts from reference TRBV5-1 and TRBJ2-3): KAGVTQTPRYLIKTRGQQVTLSCSPISGHRSVSWYQQTPGQGLQFLFEYFSETQRNKGNFPGRFSGRQFSNSRSEMNVSTLELGDSALYLCASSLAFSTDTQYFGPGTRLTVL.

This clone showed up just a few times. The V call is TRBV19, the J call TRBJ1-1, with D maybe TRBD1 (5 bases). Germline values: CDR1 LNHDA, CDR2 SQIVND (reference sequence). Trimming took 2 bases from V and 7 from J, leaving 11 bases between them. This CDR3 has 13 amino acids. As DNA, the CDR3 is TGTGCCAGTAGTATATCTGGGGCGTATGAAGCTTTCTTT. It yields the protein CASSISGAYEAFF.

The V call is TRBV7-6, the J call TRBJ1-4; D remains ambiguous. In germline, CDR1 is SGHVS, CDR2 FNYEAQ. The length of the CDR3 is 13 residues. Trimming took 3 bases from V and 4 from J, leaving 6 bases between them. CDR3 nucleotides: TGTGCCAGCAGCTTGCGGGTTAATGAAAAACTGTTTTTT. It translates to CASSLRVNEKLFF.

The CDR3 DNA reads TGTGCCACCTCCGGGACAGGGTTGGGAAACACCATATATTTT. Its translation: CATSGTGLGNTIYF. The chain is built from TRBV10-3 and TRBJ1-3; 9 bases match TRBD1. The CDR3 loop spans 14 amino acids. The germline V gene has CDR1 ENHRY and CDR2 SYGVKD. V lost 10 bases to trimming and J lost 4 bases; unmatched junction nucleotides: 8.

This clone was detected once. V gene TRBV27 combines with J gene TRBJ2-6; TRBD1 matches 8 bases. The CDR3 has 16 amino acids. V lost 4 bases to trimming and J lost 0 bases; unmatched junction nucleotides: 2. Germline CDR1 MNHEY, CDR2 SMNVEV (reference sequence). In nucleotides, the CDR3 is TGTGCCAGCAGTTCGACAGGGGTCTCTGGGGCCAACGTCCTGACTTTC. Translating it yields CASSSTGVSGANVLTF.

The chain couples TRBV9 to TRBJ2-1; 12 bases align to TRBD2. The V segment lost 4 bases and the J segment 0 bases; nucleotides outside the gene matches: 5. The CDR3 covers 17 residues. Germline loops: CDR1 SGDLS, CDR2 YYNGEE. The CDR3 region is CASSLWTSGDSYNEQFF. The CDR3 bases are TGTGCCAGCAGCCTCTGGACTAGCGGGGACTCCTACAATGAGCAGTTCTTC.

The CDR3 protein is CASSFTYLSHEQFF. The CDR3 DNA is TGTGCCAGCAGCTTCACTTACTTGAGCCATGAGCAGTTCTTC. The chain combines TRBV5-4 with TRBJ2-1; no firm D call. Trimming took 2 bases from V and 8 from J, leaving 14 bases between them. The length of the CDR3 is 14 residues. CDR1 is SGHNT and CDR2 is YYREEE in the germline V gene (reference sequence).

The chain joins TRBV30 to TRBJ1-5, with a tentative D call TRBD1 (5 bases). Trimming stripped 2 bases from V and 13 bases from J, with 15 bases between. This CDR3 has 12 amino acids. Germline CDR1 and CDR2: GTSNPN and SVGIG (reference sequence). The CDR3 nucleotides read TGTGCCTGGAGTTTTGAGGGGCGGGGGCAGCATTTT. It translates to CAWSFEGRGQHF.

The chain links TRBV5-1 to TRBJ1-1; tentative D call: TRBD1 (6 bases). This CDR3 region has 15 residues. From germline, CDR1 is SGHRS and CDR2 YFSETQ. V was clipped by 5 bases and J by 2 bases, with 16 bases between them. This CDR3 reads CASRIFPQGNTEAFF. CDR3 bases: TGCGCCAGCAGAATCTTCCCACAGGGAAACACTGAAGCTTTCTTT. The full variable domain, with the rest looked up from reference TRBV5-1 and TRBJ1-1, is KAGVTQTPRYLIKTRGQQVTLSCSPISGHRSVSWYQQTPGQGLQFLFEYFSETQRNKGNFPGRFSGRQFSNSRSEMNVSTLELGDSALYLCASRIFPQGNTEAFFGQGTRLTVV.

The CDR3, as DNA: TGTGCCAGCGCCCTTTCCAGGGGAGATGGCTACACCTTC. This sequence encodes CASALSRGDGYTF. The chain uses TRBV6-1 and TRBJ1-2; possibly TRBD1 for D (6 bases). Germline V gene lookup returns CDR1 MNHNS and CDR2 SASEGT. The CDR3 loop spans 13 amino acids. The germline V and J ends were trimmed by 8 bases and 6 bases, with 16 bases remaining between them.

DNA for the CDR3: TGTGCCAGCAACCTGGCAGGGGGAAACACCATATATTTT. Protein: CASNLAGGNTIYF. J is TRBJ1-3 and V is TRBV5-4; possibly TRBD1 for D (5 bases). CDR3 size: 13 residues. The germline V gene has CDR1 SGHNT and CDR2 YYREEE (reference sequence). V gave up 6 bases and J gave up 4 bases, with 11 bases separating them.

This sequence joins TRBV29-1 and TRBJ1-2; 8 bases agree with TRBD1. Germline loops: CDR1 SQVTM, CDR2 ANQGSEA. The CDR3 has 13 residues. The V segment lost 7 bases and the J segment 4 bases; nucleotides outside the gene matches: 8. CDR3 DNA: TGCAGCGGGATACAGGGGGGAGGCTATGGCTACACCTTC. It encodes CSGIQGGGYGYTF.

This clone has only one observation. This sample also contains other DNA sequences that code for the same CDR3. This rearrangement joins TRBV6-5 to TRBJ1-2, with 7 bases fitting TRBD1. This CDR3 is built from 13 residues. With 5 bases clipped from V and 8 bases from J, the junction kept 8 bases outside the gene matches. Germline CDR1 MNHEY, CDR2 SVGAGI. CDR3 amino acids: CASSEYRGEGYTF. CDR3 in DNA: TGTGCCAGCAGTGAGTACAGGGGTGAGGGCTACACCTTC.

V usage is TRBV10-1 and J usage is TRBJ2-1; 7 nucleotides agree with TRBD2. Germline V gives CDR1 WNHNN, CDR2 SYGVQD (reference sequence). The length of the CDR3 is 15 residues. Trimming cost V 5 bases and J 3 bases; bases outside gene matches: 7. CDR3 residues: CASSRGGPFYNEQFF. The CDR3 DNA reads as TGCGCCAGCAGTAGGGGAGGGCCGTTCTACAATGAGCAGTTCTTC.

This clone has just a few counts. The chain recombines TRBV27 with TRBJ2-7; 11 bases line up with TRBD1. CDR1 is MNHEY, CDR2 SMNVEV, per germline (reference sequence). This CDR3 contains 15 residues. V lost 7 bases, J lost 3 bases, and 8 bases stayed unmatched. CDR3 loop: CASNRGGTGGYEQYF. In DNA form, the CDR3 reads TGTGCCAGCAACAGAGGCGGGACAGGGGGCTACGAGCAGTACTTC.

CDR3 DNA: TGTGCCAGCATCTTAACAGGGTTTCGGGCCAAGACCCAGTACTTC. Its protein product is CASILTGFRAKTQYF. The chain is built from TRBV2 and TRBJ2-5, with D tentatively TRBD1 (6 bases). The germline V gene encodes CDR1 SNHLY and CDR2 FYNNEI. V lost 7 bases and J lost 6, with 21 bases in between. CDR3 length: 15 amino acids.

The chain links TRBV12-5 to TRBJ2-1; 8 bases are a match to TRBD2. CDR3 length: 16 residues. V lost 0 bases to trimming and J lost 5 bases; unmatched junction nucleotides: 6. Per germline, CDR1 LGHNT and CDR2 FRNRAP. The CDR3 sequence: CASGLVSGGRNNEQFF. The CDR3 region has the DNA TGTGCTAGTGGTTTGGTAAGCGGGGGAAGGAACAATGAGCAGTTCTTC.